This T cell receptor (beta chain) is from a study of T cell repertoires in cytomegalovirus infection. After removal of 4 bases from V and 16 bases from J, the junction contained 10 bases not matched to a gene. Germline loops: CDR1 LNHDA, CDR2 SQIVND (reference sequence). This CDR3 region has 13 residues. General study results and limits: HLA-C-restricted CMV clonotypes gave the most frequent clonotype in two of eight donors.

TCRdb recomputed calls from the reads with MiXCR, one row per CDR3 protein. The data contain 310,000 or so distinct CDR3 sequences, roughly 25% of them singletons. Turning to this clonotype: Its antigen is undetermined.

This sequence originates from a human donor in good health (CMV status not recorded). Some clones in this sample may be carry-over from other donors' samples. The V call is TRBV19, the J call TRBJ2-6; 7 bases are shared with TRBD1. The source material was PBMCs. CDR3 in amino acids: CASSRGDRVSLTF. In DNA, the CDR3 is TGTGCCAGTAGTAGAGGGGACAGAGTAAGTCTGACTTTC.